This note documents a single T cell receptor (beta chain) sequence. What it recognizes is unknown. These data are taken from a study of T cell repertoires in cytomegalovirus infection. Turning to the study itself: Researchers turned to recently identified HLA-C-restricted CMV epitopes as well as well-studied HLA-B-restricted ones. Signatures in public TCR beta sequences pointed to both CMV infection and matching HLA type.

TCRdb reanalysed the reads using MiXCR and keeps one entry per CDR3 protein. The sample has 450,000 to 600,000 distinct CDR3 sequences, 33% seen once. This TCR was recovered from a human donor in good health (CMV status not recorded). Some clones in this sample may be carry-over from other donors' samples. The sample consisted of cultured PBMCs, taken from culture after CMV antigen stimulation.

The CDR3 sequence is CASSLVPDTSQTEAFF. Here the CDR3 DNA reads TGCGCCAGCAGCTTGGTTCCGGACACCTCACAAACTGAAGCTTTCTTT. This chain joins TRBV5-1 and TRBJ1-1; TRBD1 is a possible D gene (5 bases). Trimming took off 0 bases at V and 5 bases at J, with 17 bases between the two ends. Germline V lookup: CDR1 SGHRS, CDR2 YFSETQ. CDR3 length: 16 amino acids.